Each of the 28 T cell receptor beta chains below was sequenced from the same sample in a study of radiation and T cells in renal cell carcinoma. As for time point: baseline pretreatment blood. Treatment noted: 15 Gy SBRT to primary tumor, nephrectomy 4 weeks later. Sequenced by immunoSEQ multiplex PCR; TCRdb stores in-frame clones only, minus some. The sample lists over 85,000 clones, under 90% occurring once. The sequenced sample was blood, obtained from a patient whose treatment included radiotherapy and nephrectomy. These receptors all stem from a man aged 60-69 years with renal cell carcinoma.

CDR3 loop: CATPRTSGQRDTQYF. CDR3 bases: TGTGCTACCCCCCGGACTAGCGGACAGCGTGATACGCAGTATTTT. The J gene is TRBJ2-3, the V gene TRBV12-5, with TRBD2 matching over 10 bases. The CDR3 runs to 15 residues. V shed 10 bases, J shed 6 bases, and the junction held 13 bases outside the gene matches. From germline, CDR1 is LGHNT and CDR2 FRNRAP.

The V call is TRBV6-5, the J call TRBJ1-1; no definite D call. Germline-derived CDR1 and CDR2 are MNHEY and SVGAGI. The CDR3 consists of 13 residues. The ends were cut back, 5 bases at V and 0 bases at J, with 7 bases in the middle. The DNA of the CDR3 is TGTGCCAGCAGTGACAAAATGAACACTGAAGCTTTCTTT. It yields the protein CASSDKMNTEAFF.

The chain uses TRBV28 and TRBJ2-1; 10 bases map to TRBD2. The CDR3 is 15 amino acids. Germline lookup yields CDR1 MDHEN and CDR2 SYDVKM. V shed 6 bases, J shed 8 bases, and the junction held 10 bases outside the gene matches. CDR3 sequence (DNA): TGTGCCAGCAGGTCAGCGGGACTAGCGAGTGATGAGCAGTTCTTC. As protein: CASRSAGLASDEQFF.

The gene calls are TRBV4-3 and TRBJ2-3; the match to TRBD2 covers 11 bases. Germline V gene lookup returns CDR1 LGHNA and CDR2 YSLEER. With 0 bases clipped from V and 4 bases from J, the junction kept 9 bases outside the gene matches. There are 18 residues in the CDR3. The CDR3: CASSQDPISGRGADTQYF. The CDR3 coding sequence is TGCGCCAGCAGCCAAGATCCCATTAGCGGGAGGGGTGCAGATACGCAGTATTTT.

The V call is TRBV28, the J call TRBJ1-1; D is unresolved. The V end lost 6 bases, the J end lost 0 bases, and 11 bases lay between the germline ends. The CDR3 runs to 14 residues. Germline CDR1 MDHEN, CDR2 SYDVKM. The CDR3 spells CASRMVSMNTEAFF. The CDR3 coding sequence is TGTGCCAGCAGAATGGTCTCCATGAACACTGAAGCTTTCTTT. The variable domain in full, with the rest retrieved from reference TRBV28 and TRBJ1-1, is DVKVTQSSRYLVKRTGEKVFLECVQDMDHENMFWYRQDPGLGLRLIYFSYDVKMKEKGDIPEGYSVSREKKERFSLILESASTNQTSMYLCASRMVSMNTEAFFGQGTRLTVV.

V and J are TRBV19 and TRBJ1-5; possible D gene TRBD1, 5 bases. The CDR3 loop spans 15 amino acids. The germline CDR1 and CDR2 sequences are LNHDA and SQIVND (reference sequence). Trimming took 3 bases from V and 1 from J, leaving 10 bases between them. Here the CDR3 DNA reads TGTGCCAGTAGTATTATAGGGGACAGCAATCAGCCCCAGCATTTT. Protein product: CASSIIGDSNQPQHF.

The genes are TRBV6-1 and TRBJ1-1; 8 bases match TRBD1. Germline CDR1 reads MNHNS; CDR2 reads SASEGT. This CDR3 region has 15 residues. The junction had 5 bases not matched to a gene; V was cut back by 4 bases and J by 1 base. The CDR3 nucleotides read TGTGCCAGCAGTGCCAGGGACAGGCAGAACACTGAAGCTTTCTTT. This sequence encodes CASSARDRQNTEAFF.

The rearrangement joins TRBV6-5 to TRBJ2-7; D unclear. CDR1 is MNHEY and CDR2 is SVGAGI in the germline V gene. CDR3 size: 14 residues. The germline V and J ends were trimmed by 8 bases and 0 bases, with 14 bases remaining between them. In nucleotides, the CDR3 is TGTGCCAGCCCTAAGGGCAGTTACTCCTACGAGCAGTACTTC. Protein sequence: CASPKGSYSYEQYF.

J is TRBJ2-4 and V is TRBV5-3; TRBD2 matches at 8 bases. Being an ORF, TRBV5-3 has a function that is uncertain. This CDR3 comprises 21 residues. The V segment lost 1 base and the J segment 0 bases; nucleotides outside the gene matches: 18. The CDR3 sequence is CARSLMPRTSRRELAKNIQYF. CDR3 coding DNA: TGTGCCAGAAGCTTGATGCCGCGGACTAGCAGGAGGGAACTAGCCAAAAACATTCAGTACTTC.

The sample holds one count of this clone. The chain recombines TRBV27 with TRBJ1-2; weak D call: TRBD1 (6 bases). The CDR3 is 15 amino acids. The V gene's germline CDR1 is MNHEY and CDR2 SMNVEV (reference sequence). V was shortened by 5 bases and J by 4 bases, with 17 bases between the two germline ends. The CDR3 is CASSLGGPLRYGYTF. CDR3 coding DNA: TGTGCCAGCAGTCTTGGGGGGCCCCTCCGCTATGGCTACACCTTC.

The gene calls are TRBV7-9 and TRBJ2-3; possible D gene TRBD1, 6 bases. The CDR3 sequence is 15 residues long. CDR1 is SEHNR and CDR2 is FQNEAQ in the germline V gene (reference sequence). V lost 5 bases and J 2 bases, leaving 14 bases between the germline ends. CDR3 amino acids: CASSSRQDPTDTQYF. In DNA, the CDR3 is TGTGCCAGCAGCAGTAGACAGGATCCCACAGATACGCAGTATTTT.

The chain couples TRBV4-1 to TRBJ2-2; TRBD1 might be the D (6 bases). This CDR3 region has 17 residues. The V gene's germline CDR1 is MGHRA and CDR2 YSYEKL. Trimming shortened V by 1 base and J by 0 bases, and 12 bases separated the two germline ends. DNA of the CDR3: TGCGCCAGCAGCCAAGGTAGGACAGTCTCGAACACCGGGGAGCTGTTTTTT. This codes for CASSQGRTVSNTGELFF.

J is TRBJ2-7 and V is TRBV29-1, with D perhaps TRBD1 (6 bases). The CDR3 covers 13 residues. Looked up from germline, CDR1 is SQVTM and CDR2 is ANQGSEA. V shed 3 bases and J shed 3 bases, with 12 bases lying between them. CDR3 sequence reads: CSVEWDKDYEQYF. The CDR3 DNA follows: TGCAGCGTTGAGTGGGACAAAGACTACGAGCAGTACTTC.

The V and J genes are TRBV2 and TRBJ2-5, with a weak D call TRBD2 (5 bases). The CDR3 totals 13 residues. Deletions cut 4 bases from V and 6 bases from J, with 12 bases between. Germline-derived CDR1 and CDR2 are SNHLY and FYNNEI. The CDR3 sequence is CASSGPGGQTQYF. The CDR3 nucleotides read TGTGCCAGCAGTGGACCCGGCGGGCAGACCCAGTACTTC.

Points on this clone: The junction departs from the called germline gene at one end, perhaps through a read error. The DNA of the CDR3 is TGCGCCAGCAGCCAGAACCCGGGACTAGCGGACCCAGGGAACTTC. This gives the protein CASSQNPGLADPGNF. This chain uses TRBV4-1 with TRBJ2-7; TRBD2 matches 11 bases. Germline CDR1 reads MGHRA; CDR2 reads YSYEKL. The CDR3 covers 15 residues.

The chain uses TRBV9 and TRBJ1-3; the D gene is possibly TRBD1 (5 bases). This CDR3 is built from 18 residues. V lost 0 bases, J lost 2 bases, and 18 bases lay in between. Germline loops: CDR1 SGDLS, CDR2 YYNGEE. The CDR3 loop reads CASSVGPMGGNAGNTIYF. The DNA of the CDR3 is TGTGCCAGCAGCGTAGGGCCAATGGGGGGTAACGCTGGAAACACCATATATTTT.

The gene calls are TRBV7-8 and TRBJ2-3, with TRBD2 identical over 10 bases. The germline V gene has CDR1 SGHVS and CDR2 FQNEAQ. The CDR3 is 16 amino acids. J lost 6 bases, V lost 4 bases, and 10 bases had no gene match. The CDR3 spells CASSSGGLAGADTQYF. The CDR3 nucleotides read TGTGCCAGCAGCTCTGGGGGTCTAGCGGGAGCGGATACGCAGTATTTT. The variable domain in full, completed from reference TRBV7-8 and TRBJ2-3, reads GAGVSQSPRYKVAKRGQDVALRCDPISGHVSLFWYQQALGQGPEFLTYFQNEAQLDKSGLPSDRFFAERPEGSVSTLKIQRTQQEDSAVYLCASSSGGLAGADTQYFGPGTRLTVL.

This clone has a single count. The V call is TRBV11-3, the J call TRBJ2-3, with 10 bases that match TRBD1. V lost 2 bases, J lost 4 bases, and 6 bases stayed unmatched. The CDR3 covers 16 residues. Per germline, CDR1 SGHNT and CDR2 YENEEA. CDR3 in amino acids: CASSLRQGANSDTQYF. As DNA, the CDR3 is TGTGCCAGCAGCTTACGACAGGGGGCCAATTCAGATACGCAGTATTTT.

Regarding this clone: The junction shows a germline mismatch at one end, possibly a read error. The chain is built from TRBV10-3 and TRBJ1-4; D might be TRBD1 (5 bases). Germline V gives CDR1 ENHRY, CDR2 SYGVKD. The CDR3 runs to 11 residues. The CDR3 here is CATSQGEKLFF. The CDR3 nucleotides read TGTGCCACCAGTCAGGGTGAAAAACTGTTTTTT.

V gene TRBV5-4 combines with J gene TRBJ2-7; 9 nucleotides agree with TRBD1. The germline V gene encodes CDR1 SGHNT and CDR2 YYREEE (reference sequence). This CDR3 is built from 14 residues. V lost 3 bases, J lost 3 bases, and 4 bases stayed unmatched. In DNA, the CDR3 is TGTGCCAGCAGCTCTCCGGGACAGGGCTACGAGCAGTACTTC. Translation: CASSSPGQGYEQYF.

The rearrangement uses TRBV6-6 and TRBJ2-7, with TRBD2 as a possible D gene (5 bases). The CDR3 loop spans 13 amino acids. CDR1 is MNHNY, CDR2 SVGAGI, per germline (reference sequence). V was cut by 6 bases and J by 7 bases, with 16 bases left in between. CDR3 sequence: CASSPGVIWEQYF. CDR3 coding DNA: TGTGCCAGCAGCCCCGGGGTCATCTGGGAGCAGTACTTC.

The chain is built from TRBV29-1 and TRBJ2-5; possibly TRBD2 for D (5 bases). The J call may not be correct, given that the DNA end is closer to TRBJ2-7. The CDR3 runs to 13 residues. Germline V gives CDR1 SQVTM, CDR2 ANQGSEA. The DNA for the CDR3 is TGCAGCGTTGCCCCGGGGAACTCATACGAGCAGTACTTC. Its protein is CSVAPGNSYEQYF.

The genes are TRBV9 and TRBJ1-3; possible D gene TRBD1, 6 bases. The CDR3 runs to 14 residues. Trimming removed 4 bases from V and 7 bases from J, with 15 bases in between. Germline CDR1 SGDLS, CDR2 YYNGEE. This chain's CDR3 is CASSPPLTGNTIYF. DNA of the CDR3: TGTGCCAGCAGCCCGCCCTTAACAGGGAACACCATATATTTT.

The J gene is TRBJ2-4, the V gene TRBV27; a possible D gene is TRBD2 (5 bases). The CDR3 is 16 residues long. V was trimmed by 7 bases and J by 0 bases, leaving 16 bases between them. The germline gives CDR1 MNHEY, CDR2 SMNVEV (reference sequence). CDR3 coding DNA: TGTGCCAGCACCTCAGGACTGTCCTTAGCCAAAAACATTCAGTACTTC. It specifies CASTSGLSLAKNIQYF.

The CDR3 spells CASSSQGLNTEAFF. CDR3 coding DNA: TGTGCCAGCAGCTCCCAGGGACTTAACACTGAAGCTTTCTTT. The V and J genes are TRBV5-4 and TRBJ1-1; a weak D match, TRBD1 (5 bases). The length of the CDR3 is 14 residues. The V end lost 3 bases, the J end lost 2 bases, and 11 bases lay between the germline ends. Germline V gene lookup returns CDR1 SGHNT and CDR2 YYREEE (reference sequence).

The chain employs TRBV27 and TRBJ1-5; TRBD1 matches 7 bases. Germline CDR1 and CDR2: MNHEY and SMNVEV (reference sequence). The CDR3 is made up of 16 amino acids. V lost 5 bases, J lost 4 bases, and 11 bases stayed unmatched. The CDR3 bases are TGTGCCAGCAGTGGGGATACCGGGACAGTTAATCAGCCCCAGCATTTT. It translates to CASSGDTGTVNQPQHF.

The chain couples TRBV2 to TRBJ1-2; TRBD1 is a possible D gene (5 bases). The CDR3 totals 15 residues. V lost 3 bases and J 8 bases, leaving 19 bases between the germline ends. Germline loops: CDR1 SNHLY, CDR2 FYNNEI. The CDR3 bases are TGTGCCAGCAGTGATCAGGGCGTTATCGTAGGCGGCTACACCTTC. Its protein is CASSDQGVIVGGYTF.

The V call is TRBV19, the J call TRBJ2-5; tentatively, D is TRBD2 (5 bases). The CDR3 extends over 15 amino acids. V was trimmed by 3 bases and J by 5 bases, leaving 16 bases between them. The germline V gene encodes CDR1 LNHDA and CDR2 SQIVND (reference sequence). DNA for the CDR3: TGTGCCAGTAGTATGGGAGAGGGTCCGGGTGAGACCCAGTACTTC. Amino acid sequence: CASSMGEGPGETQYF.